Listed below are T cell receptor beta chains from one sample, sequenced in a study of blood T cell repertoires in COVID-19. Some clones are missing from TCRdb's copy, which holds only in-frame ones; the method was immunoSEQ multiplex PCR. Of roughly 200,000 clones in the sample, roughly 85% were seen once. The sample comprised peripheral blood. These receptor sequences come from a man aged 55 to 70 with acute or convalescent COVID-19. Each CDR3 is given with its conserved first and last residue. The order of the fields is V gene, clone size, D gene, J gene, CDR3 DNA, CDR3 protein. The D gene is left open where the match is weak. Size is stated for part of the rows, as once, few or many counts, or as a class when the clone is expanded.

TRBV7-2,NA,NA,TRBJ2-7,TGTGCCAGCAGCTTACCGATAGCGGAGCCCACCTACGAGCAGTACTTC,CASSLPIAEPTYEQYF
TRBV5-1,NA,NA,TRBJ1-4,TGCGCCAGCAGCTTGGGACACCTTAATGAAAAACTGTTTTTT,CASSLGHLNEKLFF
TRBV28,NA,NA,TRBJ1-1,TGTGCCAGCAGTCATCCAAGGGGCACTGAAGCTTTCTTT,CASSHPRGTEAFF
TRBV19,NA,TRBD2,TRBJ2-7,TGTGCCAGTAGTATTGCCGGGGGGACGAGGAACGAGCAGTACTTC,CASSIAGGTRNEQYF
TRBV15,NA,NA,TRBJ1-4,TGTGCCACCAGCAGAGACCCAGAGCGGGGAGAAAAACTGTTTTTT,CATSRDPERGEKLFF
TRBV9,NA,NA,TRBJ2-7,TGTGCCAGCAGCGTAGAGGACAGGCGGGGCGAGCAGTACTTC,CASSVEDRRGEQYF
TRBV14,NA,NA,TRBJ2-7,TGTGCCAGCAGCAAAGCCCGGGACATATACTACGAGCAGTACTTC,CASSKARDIYYEQYF
TRBV11-3,NA,NA,TRBJ2-4,TGTGCCAGCAGCTTTGATCCAACGACAGGGACTTACTTC,CASSFDPTTGTYF
TRBV5-1,NA,NA,TRBJ2-3,TGCGCCAGCAGCTACGGGGAGATAGATACGCAGTATTTT,CASSYGEIDTQYF
TRBV18,few,TRBD1,TRBJ2-5,TGTGCCAGCTCACCGACAGGGGGCGTCGAGACCCAGTACTTC,CASSPTGGVETQYF
TRBV9,NA,TRBD2,TRBJ2-1,TGTGCCAGCAGCCCCGTGGGGACTAGTCGGAATGAGCAGTTCTTC,CASSPVGTSRNEQFF
TRBV5-4,once,TRBD2,TRBJ2-1,TGTGCCAGCAGGACAAGCCAGCGGGAATTCTCCTACAATGAGCAGTTCTTC,CASRTSQREFSYNEQFF
TRBV6-5,NA,NA,TRBJ1-1,TGTGCCAGCAGCTACGGTTTGCTAATGAACACTGAAGCTTTCTTT,CASSYGLLMNTEAFF
TRBV19,NA,NA,TRBJ1-1,TGTGCCAGTAGTTCCCCAGGGGATACTGAAGCTTTCTTT,CASSSPGDTEAFF
TRBV27,once,TRBD1,TRBJ2-7,TGTGCCAGCTCCTTGGGGACAGGCTACGAGCAGTACTTC,CASSLGTGYEQYF
TRBV9,NA,NA,TRBJ2-5,TGTGCCAGCAGCCTCGAGGGTGATGAGACCCAGTACTTC,CASSLEGDETQYF
TRBV3-1/TRBV3-2,NA,TRBD2,TRBJ2-3,TGTGCCAGCAGCCGCCTGTCGAGCGGGAGGGCCACAGATACGCAGTATTTT,CASSRLSSGRATDTQYF
TRBV9,NA,NA,TRBJ2-5,TGTGCCAGCAGTCCTACGACTACTGCGCAGAGGGAGACCCAGTACTTC,CASSPTTTAQRETQYF
TRBV30,NA,NA,TRBJ2-3,TGTGCCTGGGGAACTGCAGATACGCAGTATTTT,CAWGTADTQYF
TRBV7-6,NA,TRBD2,TRBJ2-3,TGTGCCAGCAGCCCAAGCCGGACTAGCTCAAATACGCAGTATTTT,CASSPSRTSSNTQYF
TRBV19,NA,TRBD1,TRBJ1-1,TGTGCCAGTAGTGCAGGGACAGGCGCTGAAGCTTTCTTT,CASSAGTGAEAFF
TRBV4-1,NA,TRBD1,TRBJ2-2,TGCGCCAGCAGCCGAAAGACAGGGGGGCCCGGGGAGCTGTTTTTT,CASSRKTGGPGELFF
TRBV28,once,NA,TRBJ2-7,TGTGCCAGCAGTCGGGCGGGATCCTACGAGCAGTACTTC,CASSRAGSYEQYF
TRBV7-2,once,NA,TRBJ2-7,TGTGCCAGCAGCTTAACGAACAGGGTAGGGTCCTACGAGCAGTACTTC,CASSLTNRVGSYEQYF
TRBV6-4,NA,TRBD1,TRBJ1-3,TGTGCCAGCAGTGACTCCCAGACAGGGACAGGAAACACCATATATTTT,CASSDSQTGTGNTIYF
TRBV6-5,once,NA,TRBJ1-1,TGTGCCAGCAGTTACGGTGGGGGGAATGAAGCTTTCTTT,CASSYGGGNEAFF
TRBV4-3,NA,TRBD2,TRBJ2-3,TGCGCCAGCAGCCGCGAACTTTGGGGGGGAGATACGCAGTATTTT,CASSRELWGGDTQYF
TRBV24-1,NA,NA,TRBJ2-1,TGTGCCACCAGTGATGTGGGGGGTAGAATAAATGAGCAGTTCTTC,CATSDVGGRINEQFF
TRBV9,NA,TRBD2,TRBJ2-3,TGTGCCAGCAGCGTGACTAGCGGGAGGGCATCCCGCACAGATACGCAGTATTTT,CASSVTSGRASRTDTQYF
TRBV18,NA,NA,TRBJ2-7,TGTGCCAGCTCCGCTAGCCCCTACGAGCAGTACTTC,CASSASPYEQYF
TRBV7-3,NA,TRBD2,TRBJ2-1,TGTGCCAGCAGCCTCACTAGCGGGCTATACAATGAGCAGTTCTTC,CASSLTSGLYNEQFF
TRBV21-1,NA,NA,TRBJ2-1,TGTGCCAGCACTTCGACTAGCGGGATGCTCTACAATGAGCAGTTCTTC,CASTSTSGMLYNEQFF
TRBV6-4,NA,NA,TRBJ1-2,TGTGCCAGCAGTGGAGACGGGGGGGCGGCTGGCTACACCTTC,CASSGDGGAAGYTF
TRBV7-2,once,NA,TRBJ2-1,TGTGCCAGCAGCCGGTTAAATGAGCAGTTCTTC,CASSRLNEQFF
TRBV28,few,NA,TRBJ1-1,TGTGCCAGCAGTCGACTCCTACGGTGGAACACTGAAGCTTTCTTT,CASSRLLRWNTEAFF
TRBV3-1/TRBV3-2,NA,NA,TRBJ1-3,TGTGCCAGCAGCCAAGGAAGCCTACCTGGAAACACCATATATTTT,CASSQGSLPGNTIYF